This T cell receptor beta chain was captured by sequencing in a study of blood T cell repertoires in COVID-19. Produced via immunoSEQ multiplex PCR; TCRdb's table is partial and in-frame only. The repertoire consists of 150,000 to 200,000 clones, with 70% to 90% occurring once and the leading ten covering 3.3%. The CDR3 extends over 15 amino acids. Trimming pared 1 base from V and 3 bases from J, leaving 13 bases between. Germline V gives CDR1 SGHRS, CDR2 YFSETQ. This TCR was recovered from a man in his 60s with acute or convalescent COVID-19. J is TRBJ1-2 and V is TRBV5-1; no firm D call. Sequencing used peripheral blood. The CDR3 nucleotides read TGCGCCAGCAGCTTGATTCCGGGAGGTGACTATGGCTACACCTTC. Encoded protein: CASSLIPGGDYGYTF.